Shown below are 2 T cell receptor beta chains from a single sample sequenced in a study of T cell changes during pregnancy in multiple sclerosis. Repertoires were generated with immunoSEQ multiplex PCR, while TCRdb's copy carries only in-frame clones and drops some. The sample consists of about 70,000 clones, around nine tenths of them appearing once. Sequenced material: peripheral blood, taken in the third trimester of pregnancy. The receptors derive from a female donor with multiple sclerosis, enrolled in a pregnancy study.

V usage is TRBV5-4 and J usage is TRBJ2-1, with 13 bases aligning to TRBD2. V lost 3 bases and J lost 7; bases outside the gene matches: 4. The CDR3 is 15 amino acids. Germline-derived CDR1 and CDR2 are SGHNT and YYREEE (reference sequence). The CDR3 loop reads CASSWTSGRLNEQFF. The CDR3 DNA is TGTGCCAGCAGCTGGACTAGCGGGAGATTAAATGAGCAGTTCTTC.

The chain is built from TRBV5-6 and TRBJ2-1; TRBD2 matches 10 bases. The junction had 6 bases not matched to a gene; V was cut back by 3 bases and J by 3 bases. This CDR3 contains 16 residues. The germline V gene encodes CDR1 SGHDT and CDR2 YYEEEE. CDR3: CASSSISSGSYNEQFF. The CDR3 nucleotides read TGTGCCAGCAGCTCGATTTCTAGCGGGAGCTACAATGAGCAGTTCTTC.